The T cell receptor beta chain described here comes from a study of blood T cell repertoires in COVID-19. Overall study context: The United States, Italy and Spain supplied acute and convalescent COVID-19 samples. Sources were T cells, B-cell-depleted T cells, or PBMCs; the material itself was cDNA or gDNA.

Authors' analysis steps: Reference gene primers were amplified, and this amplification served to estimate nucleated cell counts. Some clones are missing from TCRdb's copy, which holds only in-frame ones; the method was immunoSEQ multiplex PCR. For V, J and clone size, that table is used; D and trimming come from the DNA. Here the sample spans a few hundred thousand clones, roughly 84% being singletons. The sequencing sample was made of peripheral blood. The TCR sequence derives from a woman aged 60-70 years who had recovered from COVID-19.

The CDR3: CASSYAVGANSPLHF. CDR3 sequence (DNA): TGTGCCAGCAGCTACGCAGTAGGGGCGAATTCACCCCTCCACTTT. The J gene is TRBJ1-6, the V gene TRBV7-2; possible D gene TRBD1, 5 bases. CDR3 size: 15 residues. Germline lookup yields CDR1 SGHTA and CDR2 FQGNSA. V lost 4 bases, J lost 7 bases, and 14 bases lay in between.